This record looks at one TCR beta chain sequence and its context. V shed 5 bases and J shed 8 bases, with 15 bases lying between them. Germline V lookup: CDR1 SGHTA, CDR2 FQGTGA. The CDR3 contains 13 residues. The sample is drawn from a study of T cell responses to AZD1222 COVID-19 vaccine. Across the study: Recipients boosted at about 4 weeks or about 12 weeks are pooled.

TCRdb keeps only in-frame clones here, not all; method: immunoSEQ multiplex PCR. Of about 99,000 clones listed, roughly nine tenths are singletons. The specimen was peripheral blood, collected on day 0 of AZD1222 vaccination. The V gene is TRBV7-3, the J gene TRBJ1-2; D unclear. The origin of this receptor is an adult in good health. The CDR3 DNA follows: TGTGCCAGCAGCCCCACAGAAGGTTCAGGCTACACCTTC. Translated: CASSPTEGSGYTF. Full variable domain (remainder filled in from reference TRBV7-3 and TRBJ1-2): GAGVSQTPSNKVTEKGKYVELRCDPISGHTALYWYRQSLGQGPEFLIYFQGTGAADDSGLPNDRFFAVRPEGSVSTLKIQRTERGDSAVYLCASSPTEGSGYTFGSGTRLTVV.